Listed below are T cell receptor beta chains from one sample, sequenced in a study of blood T cell repertoires in COVID-19. Profiled with immunoSEQ multiplex PCR; TCRdb holds only in-frame clones, not every one. The data show fewer than 100,000 clones, 70% to 85% seen once. Sequencing was performed on peripheral blood. These receptors came from a woman aged 45-59 years with acute or convalescent COVID-19. Each CDR3 is given with its conserved first and last residue. A D gene is named only where the DNA matches it firmly. Where a row states a size, it is once, few, many or the class of an expanded clone; other rows omit it.

j_call | clone_size | d_call | v_call | cdr3_aa | cdr3_nt
TRBJ2-2 | NA | NA | TRBV6-1 | CASSEGGANTGELVF | TGTGCCAGCAGTGAAGGGGGTGCCAACACCGGGGAGCTGGTTTTT
TRBJ2-7 | few | NA | TRBV2 | CASSPNRVYEQYF | TGTGCCAGCAGTCCCAACAGGGTCTACGAGCAGTACTTC
TRBJ2-7 | NA | NA | TRBV28 | CASSRGNPYEQYF | TGTGCCAGCAGTCGGGGGAACCCCTACGAGCAGTACTTC
TRBJ2-7 | NA | TRBD1 | TRBV6-5 | CASKITGAYEQYF | TGTGCCAGCAAAATAACAGGGGCCTACGAGCAGTACTTC
TRBJ2-3 | NA | TRBD2 | TRBV9 | CASSVFLAGDPDTQYF | TGTGCCAGCAGCGTATTCCTAGCGGGAGATCCGGATACGCAGTATTTT
TRBJ2-2 | few | NA | TRBV9 | CASSIRQDPNTGELFF | TGTGCCAGCAGCATCCGACAGGACCCGAACACCGGGGAGCTGTTTTTT
TRBJ2-4 | NA | NA | TRBV5-8 | CASSLARQGLKAKNIQYF | TGTGCCAGCAGCTTGGCCCGTCAGGGGCTAAAAGCCAAAAACATTCAGTACTTC
TRBJ2-5 | NA | TRBD2 | TRBV7-9 | CASSRSGLAGGQTQYF | TGTGCCAGCAGCCGTTCGGGACTAGCGGGAGGACAGACCCAGTACTTC
TRBJ1-2 | NA | TRBD1 | TRBV5-6 | CASSPGQYGYTF | TGTGCCAGCAGCCCGGGACAGTACGGCTACACCTTC
TRBJ2-5 | NA | NA | TRBV27 | CASSLAQETQYF | TGTGCCAGCAGTTTGGCTCAAGAGACCCAGTACTTC
TRBJ2-6 | NA | NA | TRBV5-4 | CASSPLGTPSGANVLTF | TGTGCCAGCAGCCCCTTAGGGACACCCTCTGGGGCCAACGTCCTGACTTTC